Listed below are T cell receptor beta chains from one sample, sequenced in a study of regulatory T cells in long-lasting Graves disease. TCRdb called the multiplex PCR reads again in MiXCR, with one record for every CDR3 protein. This sample has 300,000 to 400,000 distinct CDR3 sequences, with 15% found just once. Sequenced material: peripheral blood mononuclear cells (PBMCs), taken at new diagnosis, from a patient treated with antithyroid drugs. These receptor sequences come from a female donor with Graves disease. Both conserved end residues are part of each CDR3. A D gene is named only where the DNA matches it firmly. Rows give clone size only sometimes, using once, few, many, or a class for an expanded clone.

>-|many|TRBV6-5|TRBJ1-1
TGTGCCAGCAGTTACTCAGGGGAGTGGTTGTACACTGAAGCTTTCTTT
CASSYSGEWLYTEAFF
>-|-|TRBV5-6|TRBJ2-1
TGTGCCAGCAGCTTGGGGACACCCGACAATGAGCAGTTCTTC
CASSLGTPDNEQFF
>TRBD2|many|TRBV2|TRBJ2-3
TGTGCCAGCGGACTAGCGGGAGACACAGATACGCAGTATTTT
CASGLAGDTDTQYF
>-|-|TRBV7-9|TRBJ2-3
TGTGCCGGCAGCTTACAGAGGACAACAGATACGCAGTATTTT
CAGSLQRTTDTQYF
>-|once|TRBV10-2|TRBJ2-1
TGCGCCAGCAGTGGGGGGGGGACAGCTCCCTACAATGAGCAGTTCTTC
CASSGGGTAPYNEQFF
>TRBD2|many|TRBV7-9|TRBJ2-1
TGTGCCAGCAGCTTGACTAGCCCATCCTACAATGAGCAGTTCTTC
CASSLTSPSYNEQFF
>TRBD1|many|TRBV7-8|TRBJ2-3
TGTGCCAGCAGCTCGCGACAGGGATCGGATACGCAGTATTTT
CASSSRQGSDTQYF
>-|-|TRBV13|TRBJ1-2
TGTGCCAGCAGCTTAGAATACGGCTTCGACCCGGCGGGTGACTATGGCTACACCTTC
CASSLEYGFDPAGDYGYTF
>TRBD2|many|TRBV7-2|TRBJ2-7
TGTGCCAGCAGCTTAGTAGCACCGGCTAGCGGGACCACCTACGAGCAGTACTTC
CASSLVAPASGTTYEQYF
>TRBD2|many|TRBV2|TRBJ2-3
TGTGCCAGCAGAGATTATAGCGGGAGGCTCGCAGATACGCAGTATTTT
CASRDYSGRLADTQYF
>TRBD2|many|TRBV7-9|TRBJ2-7
TGTGCCAGCAGCTTAGACGGGAGGGTATCCTACGAGCAGTACTTC
CASSLDGRVSYEQYF
>-|many|TRBV6-7|TRBJ2-1
TGTGCCAGCAGTTACGGTGCGGGAACCCAGTTCTTC
CASSYGAGTQFF
>-|many|TRBV7-9|TRBJ1-4
TGTGCCAGCAGCCCAGCTACTTCTGCAGCGGAAAAACTGTTTTTT
CASSPATSAAEKLFF
>-|-|TRBV28|TRBJ1-5
TGTGCCAGCAGTCCCGACCGGATCAATCAGCCCCAGCATTTT
CASSPDRINQPQHF
>TRBD2|many|TRBV20-1|TRBJ2-3
TGCAGTGCTGGTCCTAGCGGGGGAAACACAGATACGCAGTATTTT
CSAGPSGGNTDTQYF
>TRBD1|many|TRBV20-1|TRBJ2-5
TGCAGTGCATATGACAGGGGGCGGGAGACCCAGTACTTC
CSAYDRGRETQYF
>-|-|TRBV10-3|TRBJ1-2
TGTGCCATCAGTGCGTCGGGACACGATAACTATGGCTACACCTTC
CAISASGHDNYGYTF
>-|few|TRBV25-1|TRBJ2-5
TGTGCCAGCAGTGAACGGCGGGAAATAGAGACCCAGTACTTC
CASSERREIETQYF
>-|many|TRBV2|TRBJ2-5
TGTGCCATCCAAGAGCTGGGCGGAGACCAAGAGACCCAGTACTTC
CAIQELGGDQETQYF
>TRBD1|few|TRBV12-3/TRBV12-4|TRBJ1-2
TGTGCCAGCAGTCCGGACAGGGGGCTTGGGTGCACCTTC
CASSPDRGLGCTF
>-|many|TRBV20-1|TRBJ1-5
TGCAGTGCTAGAGATAGCCCGACTGGGACCCAGCATTTT
CSARDSPTGTQHF
>TRBD2|many|TRBV6-1|TRBJ2-5
TGTGCCAGCAGTCGGACTAGCGGGGGGGGGAACCAAGAGACCCAGTACTTC
CASSRTSGGGNQETQYF
>-|-|TRBV6-2/TRBV6-3|TRBJ2-6
TGTGCCAGCAGTTACTGGGGACAACACTCTGGGGCCAACGTCCTGACTTTC
CASSYWGQHSGANVLTF
>TRBD2|many|TRBV7-9|TRBJ2-1
TGTGCCAGCAGCTTAAGTCTAGCGGGGAGGAACAATGAGCAGTTCTTC
CASSLSLAGRNNEQFF
>-|-|TRBV20-1|TRBJ2-6
TGCAGTGCAGCCCGGGGGGCTATCTCTGGGGCCAACGTCCTGACTTTC
CSAARGAISGANVLTF
>TRBD1|many|TRBV27|TRBJ1-2
TGTGCCAGCAGTTTATCGGGACAGGGGGTCTATGGCTACACCTTC
CASSLSGQGVYGYTF
>-|many|TRBV20-1|TRBJ2-7
TGCAATGCCCCCGCCCCCGCCCTGGACGAGCAGTACTTC
CNAPAPALDEQYF
>TRBD1|many|TRBV12-5|TRBJ1-2
TGTGCTAGTGGTTTGAGAAGTGGACAGGGAGTAGACTATGGCTACACCTTC
CASGLRSGQGVDYGYTF
>-|-|TRBV3-1|TRBJ2-1
TGTGCCAGCAGCCTGCGGTTTGACCGACGCTTCCCTTACAATGAGCAGTTCTTC
CASSLRFDRRFPYNEQFF
>-|many|TRBV6-2/TRBV6-3|TRBJ2-7
TGTGCCAGCAGTTACAGGCCCGGGACTTGGAGGAACGAGCAGTACTTC
CASSYRPGTWRNEQYF
>TRBD2|few|TRBV14|TRBJ2-1
TGTGCCAGCAGCCAGCTTGGTGCCGGACTAGCCGATGAGCAGTTCTTC
CASSQLGAGLADEQFF
>-|many|TRBV6-5|TRBJ2-5
TGTGCCAGCAGTGGAGAGCGGGTTACGAAAGAGACCCAGTACTTC
CASSGERVTKETQYF
>-|many|TRBV5-1|TRBJ2-2
TGCGCCAGCAGCTTAACCAGCGGGGAGCTGTTTTTT
CASSLTSGELFF
>-|few|TRBV9|TRBJ2-4
TGTGCCAGCAGCGTAGGGTTAAGGGGACACATTCAGTACTTC
CASSVGLRGHIQYF